These T cell receptor beta chains were read from a single sample in a study of control samples from healthy donors and cancer patients. The protocol was immunoSEQ multiplex PCR, while the TCRdb copy is restricted to in-frame clones and leaves out a portion. This table has fewer than 200,000 clones, 90% to 95% appearing once. Source material: blood. The receptor set was obtained from a man aged 18 to 29 in good health. Both conserved end residues are part of each CDR3. The D gene is left open where the match is weak. For some rows the clone size is stated as once, few or many, or as a class when expanded; others skip it.

j_gene: TRBJ2-2; abundance: NA; v_gene: TRBV6-4; d_gene: NA; CDR3nt: TGTGCCCCCGGACATGAGGGAACCGGGGAGCTGTTTTTT; CDR3aa: CAPGHEGTGELFF
j_gene: TRBJ1-2; abundance: NA; v_gene: TRBV6-5; d_gene: NA; CDR3nt: TGTGCCAGCAGGGACCGGGACGCCTATGGCTACACCTTC; CDR3aa: CASRDRDAYGYTF
j_gene: TRBJ1-1; abundance: NA; v_gene: TRBV19; d_gene: NA; CDR3nt: TGTGCCAGTAGTTTGCGAGGGACTGAAGCTTTCTTT; CDR3aa: CASSLRGTEAFF
j_gene: TRBJ1-4; abundance: NA; v_gene: TRBV5-6; d_gene: NA; CDR3nt: TGTGCCAGCAGCTTAGTAGGGGCGATCGACGAAAAACTGTTTTTT; CDR3aa: CASSLVGAIDEKLFF
j_gene: TRBJ2-7; abundance: NA; v_gene: TRBV30; d_gene: NA; CDR3nt: TGTGCCTGGAGTGTACGGGGTGAGCAGTACTTC; CDR3aa: CAWSVRGEQYF
j_gene: TRBJ1-2; abundance: NA; v_gene: TRBV19; d_gene: NA; CDR3nt: TGTGCCAGTTCATCACAGAATGGCTACACCTTC; CDR3aa: CASSSQNGYTF
j_gene: TRBJ2-7; abundance: NA; v_gene: TRBV2; d_gene: NA; CDR3nt: TGTGCCAGCACGCAAACAGGGTTCGAGCAGTACTTC; CDR3aa: CASTQTGFEQYF
j_gene: TRBJ2-2; abundance: NA; v_gene: TRBV18; d_gene: NA; CDR3nt: TGTGCCAGCTTTCAACAGGGTACGAACACCGGGGAGCTGTTTTTT; CDR3aa: CASFQQGTNTGELFF
j_gene: TRBJ1-1; abundance: once; v_gene: TRBV5-1; d_gene: TRBD1; CDR3nt: TGCGCCAGCAGTCCAGGGGGCTCGGGTGACGCTGAAGCTTTCTTT; CDR3aa: CASSPGGSGDAEAFF
j_gene: TRBJ1-2; abundance: NA; v_gene: TRBV29-1; d_gene: NA; CDR3nt: TGCAGCGGGGCAGGGACCGACAACTATGGCTACACCTTC; CDR3aa: CSGAGTDNYGYTF
j_gene: TRBJ1-2; abundance: NA; v_gene: TRBV7-9; d_gene: NA; CDR3nt: TGTGCCAGCAGCTTAGCGGACCCTCCCGCCTATGGCTACACCTTC; CDR3aa: CASSLADPPAYGYTF
j_gene: TRBJ1-3; abundance: once; v_gene: TRBV5-1; d_gene: NA; CDR3nt: TGCGCCAGCAGTTTCGATGCGACCTCTGGAAACACCATATATTTT; CDR3aa: CASSFDATSGNTIYF
j_gene: TRBJ1-2; abundance: NA; v_gene: TRBV29-1; d_gene: NA; CDR3nt: TGCAGCGTTGAACCGCTCCTTCGGTATGGCTACACCTTC; CDR3aa: CSVEPLLRYGYTF
j_gene: TRBJ2-1; abundance: NA; v_gene: TRBV5-1; d_gene: TRBD2; CDR3nt: TGCGCCAGCAGCCCGGGACTAGCGGGGGTGAATGAGCAGTTCTTC; CDR3aa: CASSPGLAGVNEQFF
j_gene: TRBJ2-5; abundance: NA; v_gene: TRBV29-1; d_gene: NA; CDR3nt: TGCAGCGTTTCTGAAGAGACCCAGTACTTC; CDR3aa: CSVSEETQYF
j_gene: TRBJ2-3; abundance: NA; v_gene: TRBV7-9; d_gene: NA; CDR3nt: TGTGCCAGCAGCCAGGGGGGCGATACGCAGTATTTT; CDR3aa: CASSQGGDTQYF
j_gene: TRBJ1-5; abundance: NA; v_gene: TRBV19; d_gene: TRBD1; CDR3nt: TGTGCCAGTAGTACCAGACAGGGGGGCAATCAGCCCCAGCATTTT; CDR3aa: CASSTRQGGNQPQHF
j_gene: TRBJ1-5; abundance: NA; v_gene: TRBV2; d_gene: TRBD1; CDR3nt: TGTGCCAGCAGGCAGGGGGGCCCGTATAGCAATCAGCCCCAGCATTTT; CDR3aa: CASRQGGPYSNQPQHF
j_gene: TRBJ2-5; abundance: few; v_gene: TRBV5-4; d_gene: TRBD2; CDR3nt: TGTGCCAGCAGCCCGGGGGGGCTGAGAGGAGACTCCCAGTACTTC; CDR3aa: CASSPGGLRGDSQYF
j_gene: TRBJ2-7; abundance: NA; v_gene: TRBV10-3; d_gene: NA; CDR3nt: TGTGCCATCAGGGGGGGACAGTCAAGCCTCTACGAGCAGTACTTC; CDR3aa: CAIRGGQSSLYEQYF
j_gene: TRBJ2-1; abundance: NA; v_gene: TRBV7-3; d_gene: TRBD2; CDR3nt: TGTGCCAGCAGCTCCGGACTAGCGGGGGTCAATGAGCAGTTCTTC; CDR3aa: CASSSGLAGVNEQFF
j_gene: TRBJ1-1; abundance: NA; v_gene: TRBV29-1; d_gene: NA; CDR3nt: TGCAGCGTTGATCAGGGGAACACTGAAGCTTTCTTT; CDR3aa: CSVDQGNTEAFF
j_gene: TRBJ2-1; abundance: NA; v_gene: TRBV7-2; d_gene: TRBD2; CDR3nt: TGTGCCAGCAGCCAAAGACTAGCTGCGTTATACAATGAGCAGTTCTTC; CDR3aa: CASSQRLAALYNEQFF
j_gene: TRBJ1-3; abundance: once; v_gene: TRBV5-1; d_gene: NA; CDR3nt: TGCGCCAGCACAGACAAAAAGGACCTTGCTGTAAACACCATATATTTT; CDR3aa: CASTDKKDLAVNTIYF
j_gene: TRBJ1-1; abundance: NA; v_gene: TRBV6-1; d_gene: NA; CDR3nt: TGTGCCAGCAGTGAAGGCGATGAAAGCACTGAAGCTTTCTTT; CDR3aa: CASSEGDESTEAFF
j_gene: TRBJ1-2; abundance: NA; v_gene: TRBV29-1; d_gene: NA; CDR3nt: TGCAGCGTCGCGTCCCGGGACTCACCCTATGGCTACACCTTC; CDR3aa: CSVASRDSPYGYTF
j_gene: TRBJ2-6; abundance: NA; v_gene: TRBV3-1/TRBV3-2; d_gene: NA; CDR3nt: TGTGCCAGCAGCCAAGCTGGGGCCAACGTCCTGACTTTC; CDR3aa: CASSQAGANVLTF
j_gene: TRBJ2-7; abundance: NA; v_gene: TRBV2; d_gene: NA; CDR3nt: TGTGCCAGCAGTGTAAAGGGCACGAGCTCCTACGAGCAGTACTTC; CDR3aa: CASSVKGTSSYEQYF
j_gene: TRBJ2-3; abundance: NA; v_gene: TRBV9; d_gene: NA; CDR3nt: TGTGCCAGCAGCGTAGGACTAGGGGGCACAGATACGCAGTATTTT; CDR3aa: CASSVGLGGTDTQYF
j_gene: TRBJ2-7; abundance: NA; v_gene: TRBV10-3; d_gene: NA; CDR3nt: TGTGCCATCACCAATAGCTCCTACGAGCAGTACTTC; CDR3aa: CAITNSSYEQYF
j_gene: TRBJ1-4; abundance: NA; v_gene: TRBV2; d_gene: NA; CDR3nt: TGTGCCAGCAGGCGGACCGCGGCAACTAATGAAAAACTGTTTTTT; CDR3aa: CASRRTAATNEKLFF
j_gene: TRBJ2-3; abundance: NA; v_gene: TRBV2; d_gene: TRBD2; CDR3nt: TGTGCCAGCAGACGAATCAGGACTAGCGGGGGGGCGGGGACGCAGTATTTT; CDR3aa: CASRRIRTSGGAGTQYF
j_gene: TRBJ1-6; abundance: NA; v_gene: TRBV28; d_gene: NA; CDR3nt: TGTGCCAGCAGTCTAGACAGGAGCTCCTATAATTCACCCCTCCACTTT; CDR3aa: CASSLDRSSYNSPLHF
j_gene: TRBJ2-6; abundance: NA; v_gene: TRBV18; d_gene: NA; CDR3nt: TGTGCCAGCTCGTTTCAGACAGCCGAATACTCTGGGGCCAACGTCCTGACTTTC; CDR3aa: CASSFQTAEYSGANVLTF
j_gene: TRBJ1-5; abundance: NA; v_gene: TRBV30; d_gene: NA; CDR3nt: TGTGCCTGGAGTGTTAATAGCAATCAGCCCCAGCATTTT; CDR3aa: CAWSVNSNQPQHF
j_gene: TRBJ2-1; abundance: NA; v_gene: TRBV10-3; d_gene: TRBD1; CDR3nt: TGTGCCGTCAGGGGGGGGACAGGGGCTTACGATGAGCAGTTCTTC; CDR3aa: CAVRGGTGAYDEQFF
j_gene: TRBJ1-1; abundance: NA; v_gene: TRBV12-3/TRBV12-4; d_gene: NA; CDR3nt: TGTGCCAGCAGTTTTTCATTGCGGACTGAAGCTTTCTTT; CDR3aa: CASSFSLRTEAFF
j_gene: TRBJ1-5; abundance: NA; v_gene: TRBV7-8; d_gene: TRBD1; CDR3nt: TGTGCCAGCAGCTCCGAACGACAGGGCCTCCAGCATTTT; CDR3aa: CASSSERQGLQHF
j_gene: TRBJ2-1; abundance: NA; v_gene: TRBV9; d_gene: TRBD1; CDR3nt: TGTGCCAGCAGCCCAGCAGGGGGTTCTGGAAATGAGCAGTTCTTC; CDR3aa: CASSPAGGSGNEQFF
j_gene: TRBJ2-5; abundance: NA; v_gene: TRBV5-1; d_gene: NA; CDR3nt: TGCGCCAGCAGCTTGTTCCCAGGGACAGAGACCCAGTACTTC; CDR3aa: CASSLFPGTETQYF
j_gene: TRBJ2-1; abundance: NA; v_gene: TRBV14; d_gene: NA; CDR3nt: TGTGCCAGCAGCCAAAGGTTAAGCTCCTACAATGAGCAGTTCTTC; CDR3aa: CASSQRLSSYNEQFF
j_gene: TRBJ1-2; abundance: NA; v_gene: TRBV6-5; d_gene: NA; CDR3nt: TGTGCCAGCAGTCGGCGAGGGGAAAACACGTATGGCTACACCTTC; CDR3aa: CASSRRGENTYGYTF
j_gene: TRBJ1-1; abundance: NA; v_gene: TRBV29-1; d_gene: NA; CDR3nt: TGCACCCCCAAAGGCGGGGACACTGAAGCTTTCTTT; CDR3aa: CTPKGGDTEAFF
j_gene: TRBJ2-3; abundance: NA; v_gene: TRBV19; d_gene: NA; CDR3nt: TGTGCCAGTAGTATTAAAGGGGGGCAGGTCCACTTTTGGGATACGCAGTATTTT; CDR3aa: CASSIKGGQVHFWDTQYF
j_gene: TRBJ2-2; abundance: NA; v_gene: TRBV9; d_gene: NA; CDR3nt: TGTGCCAGCAGCGCCCAAGTAAGGGGGGAGGCCGGGGAGCTGTTTTTT; CDR3aa: CASSAQVRGEAGELFF
j_gene: TRBJ2-2; abundance: NA; v_gene: TRBV2; d_gene: TRBD2; CDR3nt: TGTGCCAGCAGGGGCGCGGGAGGGGGGGAGCTGTTTTTT; CDR3aa: CASRGAGGGELFF
j_gene: TRBJ1-2; abundance: NA; v_gene: TRBV12-3/TRBV12-4; d_gene: NA; CDR3nt: TGTGCCAGCAGTTTGGCTCGGGAGTATGGCTACACCTTC; CDR3aa: CASSLAREYGYTF
j_gene: TRBJ1-4; abundance: once; v_gene: TRBV11-1; d_gene: NA; CDR3nt: TGTGCCAGCAGTTCGCCAGGTGCAACTAATGAAAAACTGTTTTTT; CDR3aa: CASSSPGATNEKLFF
j_gene: TRBJ1-2; abundance: NA; v_gene: TRBV5-1; d_gene: TRBD1; CDR3nt: TGCGCCAGCAGCCTGACAGGGGAGGGCTACACCTTC; CDR3aa: CASSLTGEGYTF
j_gene: TRBJ2-5; abundance: NA; v_gene: TRBV9; d_gene: NA; CDR3nt: TGTGCCAGCAGCGTTTCCTTTGGGGGGCGCTCAGAGACCCAGTACTTC; CDR3aa: CASSVSFGGRSETQYF
j_gene: TRBJ2-3; abundance: NA; v_gene: TRBV5-1; d_gene: TRBD2; CDR3nt: TGCGCCAGCAGCTTGCTAGCGGGGGAGGGAGATACGCAGTATTTT; CDR3aa: CASSLLAGEGDTQYF
j_gene: TRBJ1-2; abundance: NA; v_gene: TRBV2; d_gene: NA; CDR3nt: TGTGCCACCCTCCGGGCAGGGGACTATGGCTACACCTTC; CDR3aa: CATLRAGDYGYTF
j_gene: TRBJ2-3; abundance: NA; v_gene: TRBV4-1; d_gene: TRBD1; CDR3nt: TGCGCCAGCAGTCCTGGGACAGCTAGCACAGATACGCAGTATTTT; CDR3aa: CASSPGTASTDTQYF
j_gene: TRBJ1-2; abundance: NA; v_gene: TRBV6-5; d_gene: NA; CDR3nt: TGTGCCAGCAGTTATCGCCCAGGGGAAGGTGATGGCTACACCTTC; CDR3aa: CASSYRPGEGDGYTF
j_gene: TRBJ2-7; abundance: NA; v_gene: TRBV27; d_gene: TRBD1; CDR3nt: TGTGCCAGCAGTTTTACAGGGGGAGAGCAGTACTTC; CDR3aa: CASSFTGGEQYF
j_gene: TRBJ1-3; abundance: few; v_gene: TRBV4-2; d_gene: NA; CDR3nt: TGTGCCAGCAGCCTACACTCCGGGGGATTCTCTGGAAACACCATATATTTT; CDR3aa: CASSLHSGGFSGNTIYF
j_gene: TRBJ1-1; abundance: NA; v_gene: TRBV5-6; d_gene: NA; CDR3nt: TGTGCCAGCAGCGGACTGGACAGAATGAACACTGAAGCTTTCTTT; CDR3aa: CASSGLDRMNTEAFF
j_gene: TRBJ2-6; abundance: NA; v_gene: TRBV13; d_gene: NA; CDR3nt: TGTGCCAGCAGCTTAGGCCTTTCCCCCTCTGGGGCCAACGTCCTGACTTTC; CDR3aa: CASSLGLSPSGANVLTF
j_gene: TRBJ2-7; abundance: NA; v_gene: TRBV7-9; d_gene: TRBD2; CDR3nt: TGTGCCAGCAGCTCCCGGACTAGCGGGGGTGGTACTTACGAGCAGTACTTC; CDR3aa: CASSSRTSGGGTYEQYF
j_gene: TRBJ1-3; abundance: NA; v_gene: TRBV11-2; d_gene: NA; CDR3nt: TGTGCCAGCAGCTTAGATCGGGTAGGAGGAAACACCATATATTTT; CDR3aa: CASSLDRVGGNTIYF